These T cell receptor beta chains were read from a single sample in a study of neurological immune-mediated disorders. TCRdb re-called the 5' RACE reads with MiXCR, one entry per CDR3 protein. The sample includes 120,000 or so distinct CDR3 sequences, about 3.2% of them seen just once. Material: PBMCs. These receptors were taken from a woman aged 25 to 39 with multiple sclerosis. CDR3s include the opening cysteine and the closing phenylalanine or tryptophan. A D gene is named only where the DNA matches it firmly. The size of a clone is reported for some rows only, either as once, few or many, or as a class for expanded clones.

TRBJ2-3 | TRBV7-9 | NA | many | TGTGCCAGCAGCGAATTGCAGTCAACTAGCACAGATACGCAGTATTTT | CASSELQSTSTDTQYF
TRBJ2-3 | TRBV9 | TRBD1 | many | TGTGCCAGCAGCGTAGGAGACAGGGCAGCAGATACGCAGTATTTT | CASSVGDRAADTQYF
TRBJ2-4 | TRBV12-3/TRBV12-4 | NA | many | TGTGCCAGCAGTTTTGGCAGGGGTCTTATTCAGTACTTC | CASSFGRGLIQYF
TRBJ2-3 | TRBV4-1 | NA | many | TGCGCCAGCAAAGCCTCACGGAAAGTTTATACGCAGTATTTT | CASKASRKVYTQYF
TRBJ2-1 | TRBV29-1 | TRBD2 | few | TGCAGCGCCAACGGACTAGCGGGGAGCAATGAGCAGTTCTTC | CSANGLAGSNEQFF
TRBJ1-5 | TRBV18 | NA | many | TGTGCCAGCTCACCCGGCTTGGTGATGGATCAGCCCCAGCATTTT | CASSPGLVMDQPQHF
TRBJ2-3 | TRBV5-1 | NA | many | TGCGCCAGCAGCCTGCGGAGGCAGGGAGGTACAGATACGCAGTATTTT | CASSLRRQGGTDTQYF
TRBJ1-4 | TRBV12-3/TRBV12-4 | TRBD1 | many | TGTGCCAGCCGTACGGACAGGCACAATGAAAAACTGTTTTTT | CASRTDRHNEKLFF
TRBJ2-1 | TRBV7-2 | TRBD2 | many | TGTGCCAGCAGCCGTGGGCGGGGGGCCTACAATGAGCAGTTCTTC | CASSRGRGAYNEQFF
TRBJ2-6 | TRBV6-2/TRBV6-3 | NA | many | TGTGCCAGCAGCCCCGGCCGAGGTCGATCTGGGGCCAACGTCCTGACTTTC | CASSPGRGRSGANVLTF
TRBJ2-2 | TRBV5-1 | NA | many | TGCGCCAGCAGCTCGGGACATCTTCTTCCGAACACCGGGGAGCTGTTTTTT | CASSSGHLLPNTGELFF
TRBJ1-1 | TRBV6-1 | NA | few | TGTGCCAGCAGAATGGGGTCAGGAGTGCGGGCTGAAGCTTTCTTT | CASRMGSGVRAEAFF
TRBJ2-2 | TRBV7-2 | NA | many | TGTGCCAGCAGCTTAGCGGGAGCTTACACCGGGGAGCTGTTTTTT | CASSLAGAYTGELFF
TRBJ2-5 | TRBV28 | NA | many | TGTGCCAGCACGGGGACGGACCGGTGGGCCCAGTACTTC | CASTGTDRWAQYF
TRBJ1-1 | TRBV5-6 | NA | many | TGTGCCAGCAGCTTGGCGCGGGTCCTGAACACTGAAGCTTTCTTT | CASSLARVLNTEAFF
TRBJ2-4 | TRBV20-1 | NA | many | TGCAGTGCTAGAGATCAGGAGGCCTACGGCAAAAACATTCAGTACTTC | CSARDQEAYGKNIQYF
TRBJ1-1 | TRBV18 | NA | many | TGTGCCAGCTCACCCCTACCGAACACTGAAGCTTTCTTT | CASSPLPNTEAFF
TRBJ1-6 | TRBV7-2 | NA | many | TGTGCCAGCAGCTTTGATCGGTCAGGGTGGTCACCCCTCCACTTT | CASSFDRSGWSPLHF
TRBJ2-7 | TRBV27 | TRBD1 | many | TGTGCCAGCAGCCTATTGACCGGGACAGGGGTTATCGAGCAGTACTTC | CASSLLTGTGVIEQYF
TRBJ2-7 | TRBV7-2 | NA | many | TGTGCCAGCAGCTTTGGGACGCCCACCTACGAGCAGTACTTC | CASSFGTPTYEQYF
TRBJ2-5 | TRBV5-1 | NA | many | TGCGCCAGCAGCTTGGACCTGTACCAAGAGACCCAGTACTTC | CASSLDLYQETQYF
TRBJ2-7 | TRBV7-9 | NA | many | TGTGCCAGCAGTCCCCCTAATCCGAGATACGAGCAGTACTTC | CASSPPNPRYEQYF
TRBJ1-2 | TRBV6-1 | TRBD1 | many | TGTGCCAGCGCTTCGAAGACAGGGAGTGGGAACTATGGCTACACCTTC | CASASKTGSGNYGYTF
TRBJ1-5 | TRBV2 | NA | many | TGTGCCAGCACCCAAGAGGACTATAGCAATCAGCCCCAGCATTTT | CASTQEDYSNQPQHF
TRBJ1-2 | TRBV6-5 | NA | few | TGTGCCAGCAGCCCAACAGGGACTGGCTATGGCTACACCTTC | CASSPTGTGYGYTF
TRBJ2-7 | TRBV16 | NA | few | TGTGCCAGCAGCCAGGGGGCCGGTGTTCACGAGCAGTACTTC | CASSQGAGVHEQYF
TRBJ2-5 | TRBV11-2 | NA | many | TGTGCCAGCAACGAGTACGCTCTCCAAGAGACCCAGTACTTC | CASNEYALQETQYF
TRBJ2-5 | TRBV15 | TRBD1 | many | TGTGCCACCAGCAGAGATCGCAGGGGGCTCGGGACCCAGTACTTC | CATSRDRRGLGTQYF
TRBJ1-1 | TRBV7-2 | NA | many | TGTGCCAGCAGCTCTTGGACAGCGAGGCCTCTCTTGAACACTGAAGCTTTCTTT | CASSSWTARPLLNTEAFF
TRBJ1-5 | TRBV12-3/TRBV12-4 | NA | many | TGTGCCAGCAGTTTGGGGGGGCAGTTTAGACAGCCCCAGCATTTT | CASSLGGQFRQPQHF
TRBJ1-4 | TRBV20-1 | NA | many | TGCAGTGCTAGAGGGAACCTAGCAACTAATGAAAAACTGTTTTTT | CSARGNLATNEKLFF
TRBJ2-2 | TRBV12-3/TRBV12-4 | NA | many | TGTGCCAGCAGTTCGACAAGGCTTGCCGGGGAGCTGTTTTTT | CASSSTRLAGELFF
TRBJ1-2 | TRBV7-2 | NA | many | TGTGCCAGCAGCTTATCAAGGCAGACCTCTAACTATGGCTACACCTTC | CASSLSRQTSNYGYTF
TRBJ2-3 | TRBV27 | TRBD2 | many | TGTGCCAGCAGTTGGACTAGCGGGTTCATGTATTTT | CASSWTSGFMYF
TRBJ2-5 | TRBV7-2 | TRBD1 | few | TGTGCCAGCAGCTTACAGGGGGCGCAGGAGACCCAGTACTTC | CASSLQGAQETQYF
TRBJ2-7 | TRBV6-6 | TRBD2 | many | TGTGCCAGCAGCCAGCGGGGGGGCATTCTCTCCGAGCAGTACTTC | CASSQRGGILSEQYF
TRBJ2-7 | TRBV7-6 | TRBD2 | few | TGTGCCAGCAGCCTGGGACTAGCGGGAGACGGCGAGCAGTACTTC | CASSLGLAGDGEQYF
TRBJ2-6 | TRBV20-1 | NA | many | TGCAGTGCTAGAGATCCCGGAACTGGGGCCAACGTCCTGACTTTC | CSARDPGTGANVLTF
TRBJ2-1 | TRBV5-1 | NA | many | TGCGCCAGCAGCTTGGCCGTGGTGAATGAGCAGTTCTTC | CASSLAVVNEQFF
TRBJ1-5 | TRBV19 | TRBD1 | many | TGTGCCAGTAGTATAGGGGTCGGGACAGGGAGAAATCAGCCCCAGCATTTT | CASSIGVGTGRNQPQHF
TRBJ2-2 | TRBV20-1 | NA | many | TGCAGTGCTAGTAGGAGTAGCGGACCCGCCGGGGAGCTGTTTTTT | CSASRSSGPAGELFF
TRBJ1-1 | TRBV20-1 | NA | many | TGCAGTGCTACGTACGTGAACACTGAAGCTTTCTTT | CSATYVNTEAFF
TRBJ2-1 | TRBV18 | NA | many | TGTGCCAGCTCAGGGGACACAGCGTACAATGAGCAGTTCTTC | CASSGDTAYNEQFF
TRBJ1-5 | TRBV7-2 | NA | many | TGTGCCAGCAGCTTACGGGGGGCCGGTCAGCCCCAGCATTTT | CASSLRGAGQPQHF
TRBJ2-6 | TRBV29-1 | NA | many | TGCAGCGTTGGAATCTCTGGGGCCAACGTCCTGACTTTC | CSVGISGANVLTF
TRBJ2-7 | TRBV7-9 | NA | NA | TGTGCCAGCAGCTTGAGTTCAGGGAGGTACGAGCAGTACTTC | CASSLSSGRYEQYF
TRBJ2-7 | TRBV7-9 | NA | many | TGTGCCAGCTCCTGGCGGGACGCCTACGAGCAGTACTTC | CASSWRDAYEQYF
TRBJ2-1 | TRBV6-2/TRBV6-3 | TRBD2 | many | TGTGCCAGCATGTCTAGCGGGATGTACTACAATGAGCAGTTCTTC | CASMSSGMYYNEQFF
TRBJ1-1 | TRBV7-9 | NA | many | TGTGCCAGCAGCCCCCAAGCTGAAGCTTTCTTT | CASSPQAEAFF
TRBJ1-2 | TRBV12-3/TRBV12-4 | NA | many | TGTGCCAGCAGTTTCGGGGGTAGGGGTAATGGCTACACCTTC | CASSFGGRGNGYTF
TRBJ2-1 | TRBV7-2 | NA | many | TGTGCCAGCAGCCAGAAGACAGGTAGTGTCTCCCATGAGCAGTTCTTC | CASSQKTGSVSHEQFF
TRBJ2-3 | TRBV20-1 | NA | many | TGCAGTGCCCCCAAGGGCGGGGCCACAGATACGCAGTATTTT | CSAPKGGATDTQYF
TRBJ2-1 | TRBV7-2 | NA | many | TGTGCCAGCAGCCCCCACATAAGTCCCAGGACGGGTGAGCAGTTCTTC | CASSPHISPRTGEQFF